What follows is one T cell receptor beta chain and its context. Generated by immunoSEQ multiplex PCR, the TCRdb table keeps only in-frame clones and is missing some. The data contain more than 110,000 clones, just over 85% of them singletons. This sample is drawn from a study of blood T cell repertoires in COVID-19. Participant ages covered about 18 to 89 years across about two dozen US areas. Which cohort a participant joined came from the clinical history participants gave. The V gene lost 5 bases and the J gene lost 6 bases, with 8 bases spanning the gap. The germline gives CDR1 SEHNR, CDR2 FQNEAQ (reference sequence). This CDR3 contains 11 residues.

The clonotype was recovered from a man over 45 who had recovered from COVID-19. What was sequenced was PBMCs or T cells enriched from blood (not recorded which). This sequence joins TRBV7-9 and TRBJ2-7; D unclear. CDR3 DNA sequence: TGTGCCAGCAGCGGGCACGGCGAGCAGTACTTC. Encoded protein: CASSGHGEQYF.